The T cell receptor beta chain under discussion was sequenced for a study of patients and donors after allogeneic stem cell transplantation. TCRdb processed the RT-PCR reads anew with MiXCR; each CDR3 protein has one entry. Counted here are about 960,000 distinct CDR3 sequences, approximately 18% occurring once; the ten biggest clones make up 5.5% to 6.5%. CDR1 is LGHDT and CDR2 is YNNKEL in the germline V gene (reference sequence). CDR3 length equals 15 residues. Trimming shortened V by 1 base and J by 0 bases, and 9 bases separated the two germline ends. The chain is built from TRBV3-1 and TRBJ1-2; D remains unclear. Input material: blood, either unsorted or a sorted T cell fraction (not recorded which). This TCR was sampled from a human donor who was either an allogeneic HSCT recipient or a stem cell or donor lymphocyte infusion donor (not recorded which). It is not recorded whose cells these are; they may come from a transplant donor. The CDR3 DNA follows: TGTGCCAGCAGCCAAGTTGCCATCCCTAACTATGGCTACACCTTC. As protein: CASSQVAIPNYGYTF. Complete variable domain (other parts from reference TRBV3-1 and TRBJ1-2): DTAVSQTPKYLVTQMGNDKSIKCEQNLGHDTMYWYKQDSKKFLKIMFSYNNKELIINETVPNRFSPKSPDKAHLNLHINSLELGDSAVYFCASSQVAIPNYGYTFGSGTRLTVV.